The 32 T cell receptor beta chains below come from one sample, sequenced in a study of technical replicates of blood from several donors. The table came from immunoSEQ multiplex PCR; TCRdb's copy has only in-frame clones and leaves some out. This table holds tens of thousands of clones, about 95% found once. Source material: T cells isolated from PBMCs. Receptor source: a human donor in good health.

J is TRBJ2-1 and V is TRBV7-2; a weak D match, TRBD1 (5 bases). Germline V lookup: CDR1 SGHTA, CDR2 FQGNSA. The V gene lost 6 bases and the J gene lost 7 bases, with 16 bases spanning the gap. The CDR3 extends over 14 amino acids. Here the CDR3 DNA reads TGTGCCAGCAGGTCTTCAGGGTTGAGGAATGAGCAGTTCTTC. Protein product: CASRSSGLRNEQFF.

The chain recombines TRBV5-6 with TRBJ1-5, with 7 bases aligning to TRBD1. The germline V gene encodes CDR1 SGHDT and CDR2 YYEEEE. The CDR3 extends over 15 amino acids. V was clipped by 0 bases and J by 4 bases; unmatched bases: 4. CDR3: CASSLGTGENQPQHF. CDR3 nucleotides: TGTGCCAGCAGCTTGGGGACAGGAGAGAATCAGCCCCAGCATTTT. The variable domain in full, with the rest retrieved from reference TRBV5-6 and TRBJ1-5, is DAGVTQSPTHLIKTRGQQVTLRCSPKSGHDTVSWYQQALGQGPQFIFQYYEEEERQRGNFPDRFSGHQFPNYSSELNVNALLLGDSALYLCASSLGTGENQPQHFGDGTRLSIL.

The V gene is TRBV25-1, the J gene TRBJ1-2; 8 nucleotides line up with TRBD1. Germline V gives CDR1 MGHDK, CDR2 SYGVNS. The CDR3 contains 14 residues. The V gene end was trimmed by 2 bases and the J gene end by 6 bases; junction bases not matched to a gene: 5. CDR3 DNA: TGTGCCAGCAGTGAAAACGGACAGGGAGATGGCTACACCTTC. Translation gives CASSENGQGDGYTF.

The chain has TRBV7-8 and TRBJ1-2, with TRBD1 identical over 7 bases. The germline V gene has CDR1 SGHVS and CDR2 FQNEAQ. The CDR3 loop spans 14 amino acids. V lost 4 bases to trimming and J lost 6 bases; unmatched junction nucleotides: 8. DNA for the CDR3: TGTGCCAGCAGCTCTGAACAGGGGTATAATGGCTACACCTTC. The encoded protein is CASSSEQGYNGYTF. Drawing the rest from reference TRBV7-8 and TRBJ1-2, the complete variable domain is GAGVSQSPRYKVAKRGQDVALRCDPISGHVSLFWYQQALGQGPEFLTYFQNEAQLDKSGLPSDRFFAERPEGSVSTLKIQRTQQEDSAVYLCASSSEQGYNGYTFGSGTRLTVV.

The J gene is TRBJ1-2, the V gene TRBV5-5; TRBD1 might be the D (5 bases). CDR3 size: 13 residues. Trimming removed 4 bases at V and 1 base at J, with 8 bases between. CDR1 SGHKS and CDR2 YYEKEE come from the germline V gene (reference sequence). This chain's CDR3 is CASSPTVNYGYTF. Here the CDR3 DNA reads TGTGCCAGCAGCCCGACAGTTAACTATGGCTACACCTTC.

The rearrangement uses TRBV7-2 and TRBJ2-1; 8 positions agree with TRBD1. CDR3 length: 15 amino acids. Germline V gene data show CDR1 as SGHTA and CDR2 as FQGNSA. V lost 5 bases, J lost 4 bases, and 7 bases stayed unmatched. Here the CDR3 reads CASSRGQGRYNEQFF. The DNA for the CDR3 is TGTGCCAGCAGCCGCGGACAGGGTCGGTACAATGAGCAGTTCTTC. The complete variable domain, with remaining parts taken from reference TRBV7-2 and TRBJ2-1, reads GAGVSQSPSNKVTEKGKDVELRCDPISGHTALYWYRQSLGQGLEFLIYFQGNSAPDKSGLPSDRFSAERTGGSVSTLTIQRTQQEDSAVYLCASSRGQGRYNEQFFGPGTRLTVL.

The chain carries TRBV5-4 and TRBJ2-2; 10 bases are shared with TRBD1. The CDR3 loop spans 15 amino acids. The V and J ends lost 4 bases and 4 bases, in that order; junction bases with no gene match: 4. Germline lookup yields CDR1 SGHNT and CDR2 YYREEE (reference sequence). CDR3 DNA sequence: TGTGCCAGCAGCCCCGGGACAGGGGCCACCGGGGAGCTGTTTTTT. Translating gives CASSPGTGATGELFF.

V and J are TRBV5-1 and TRBJ2-1; D is possibly TRBD2 (6 bases). Germline CDR1 and CDR2: SGHRS and YFSETQ. The CDR3 runs to 16 residues. V was clipped by 4 bases and J by 0 bases, with 14 bases between them. This CDR3 is CASSLERADSYNEQFF. CDR3 in DNA: TGCGCCAGCAGCCTCGAGCGGGCCGACTCCTACAATGAGCAGTTCTTC.

The rearrangement joins TRBV7-3 to TRBJ1-2; D unresolved. Trimming stripped 4 bases from V and 0 bases from J, with 12 bases between. The CDR3 loop spans 15 amino acids. Germline loops: CDR1 SGHTA, CDR2 FQGTGA. CDR3 nucleotides: TGTGCCAGCAGCTCCAACGGAGGCACTAACTATGGCTACACCTTC. It is translated as CASSSNGGTNYGYTF.

The V gene is TRBV4-2, the J gene TRBJ2-7, with 11 bases aligning to TRBD2. The CDR3 length is 18 residues. Germline V gene lookup returns CDR1 LGHNA and CDR2 YNFKEQ. V shed 3 bases, J shed 7 bases, and the junction held 17 bases outside the gene matches. CDR3 in amino acids: CASSQGASGRPGGEEQYF. The CDR3 DNA reads TGTGCCAGCAGCCAGGGGGCTAGCGGGAGGCCGGGGGGGGAGGAGCAGTACTTC.

The chain links TRBV28 to TRBJ1-2; D is unclear. The ends were cut back, 3 bases at V and 2 bases at J, with 7 bases in the middle. The germline gives CDR1 MDHEN, CDR2 SYDVKM. The CDR3 contains 13 residues. The CDR3 protein is CASSFVPNYGYTF. For the CDR3, the DNA is TGTGCCAGCAGTTTTGTCCCGAACTATGGCTACACCTTC.

The chain has TRBV19 and TRBJ1-2; the match to TRBD1 covers 8 bases. V lost 3 bases, J lost 6 bases, and 15 bases stayed unmatched. Germline assignment: CDR1 LNHDA and CDR2 SQIVND (reference sequence). There are 17 residues in the CDR3. CDR3 sequence (DNA): TGTGCCAGTAGTATTAGGGGACAGGTGGATGAGTGGGATGGCTACACCTTC. It is translated as CASSIRGQVDEWDGYTF.

The rearrangement joins TRBV15 to TRBJ1-2; TRBD1 aligns across 7 bases. This CDR3 comprises 14 residues. Per germline, CDR1 LNHNV and CDR2 YYDKDF (reference sequence). The V gene end was trimmed by 3 bases and the J gene end by 4 bases; junction bases not matched to a gene: 5. CDR3 nucleotide sequence: TGTGCCACCAGCAGGGGTCAGGGGGGCTATGGCTACACCTTC. It encodes CATSRGQGGYGYTF.

The rearrangement links TRBV30 to TRBJ1-5; maybe TRBD1 (6 bases). CDR3 size: 13 residues. Per germline, CDR1 GTSNPN and CDR2 SVGIG (reference sequence). V lost 4 bases and J lost 5, with 12 bases in between. This CDR3 reads CAWTGQSDQPQHF. The CDR3 nucleotides are TGTGCCTGGACCGGACAGTCTGATCAGCCCCAGCATTTT. The full variable domain, completed using reference TRBV30 and TRBJ1-5, is SQTIHQWPATLVQPVGSPLSLECTVEGTSNPNLYWYRQAAGRGLQLLFYSVGIGQISSEVPQNLSASRPQDRQFILSSKKLLLSDSGFYLCAWTGQSDQPQHFGDGTRLSIL.

The chain joins TRBV11-3 to TRBJ2-3, with a possible D match to TRBD2 (6 bases). Germline-derived CDR1 and CDR2 are SGHNT and YENEEA. The CDR3 has 17 residues. Trimming cost V 5 bases and J 4 bases, with 22 bases left between them. Written as DNA, the CDR3 is TGTGCCAGCAGCCTCTCCTTCGGGGGAAGGGAAGCAGATACGCAGTATTTT. Residues: CASSLSFGGREADTQYF.

V gene TRBV15 combines with J gene TRBJ2-7; TRBD2 is a possible D gene (7 bases). Germline V gene sequence: CDR1 LNHNV, CDR2 YYDKDF (reference sequence). The CDR3 length is 17 residues. Trimming removed 5 bases at V and 0 bases at J, with 20 bases between. CDR3 region: CATSVGRGGMASYEQYF. The CDR3 region has the DNA TGTGCCACCAGCGTAGGTAGGGGGGGAATGGCCTCCTACGAGCAGTACTTC.

The V gene is TRBV5-1, the J gene TRBJ2-1, with D hard to call. Trimming removed 4 bases at V and 8 bases at J, with 7 bases between. Germline V gives CDR1 SGHRS, CDR2 YFSETQ. The CDR3 totals 11 residues. CDR3 protein: CASSQAYEQFF. For the CDR3, the DNA is TGCGCCAGCAGCCAGGCCTATGAGCAGTTCTTC. The complete variable domain, with remaining parts taken from reference TRBV5-1 and TRBJ2-1, reads KAGVTQTPRYLIKTRGQQVTLSCSPISGHRSVSWYQQTPGQGLQFLFEYFSETQRNKGNFPGRFSGRQFSNSRSEMNVSTLELGDSALYLCASSQAYEQFFGPGTRLTVL.

The CDR3 reads CASSLLAGFEQFF. Here the CDR3 DNA reads TGTGCCAGTAGCCTACTAGCGGGATTTGAGCAGTTCTTC. The chain carries TRBV19 and TRBJ2-1; 10 bases match TRBD2. Germline lookup yields CDR1 LNHDA and CDR2 SQIVND (reference sequence). The CDR3 contains 13 residues. V gave up 6 bases and J gave up 9 bases; unmatched junction bases: 5.

J is TRBJ1-1 and V is TRBV6-1, with unresolved D. The CDR3 length is 11 residues. V lost 2 bases to trimming and J lost 11 bases, with 9 bases between them. Germline CDR1 and CDR2: MNHNS and SASEGT. The CDR3, as DNA: TGTGCCAGCAGTGAACCCGGTCCCGCTTTCTTT. Encoded protein: CASSEPGPAFF.

Points on this clone: The identical CDR3 is also encoded by other nucleotide sequences in the sample. The chain carries TRBV5-1 and TRBJ2-7, with TRBD1 matching over 7 bases. The CDR3 contains 14 residues. The germline V gene encodes CDR1 SGHRS and CDR2 YFSETQ. With 4 bases clipped from V and 4 bases from J, the junction kept 8 bases outside the gene matches. CDR3 in amino acids: CASSRDRVKYEQYF. In DNA, the CDR3 is TGCGCCAGCAGCCGGGACAGAGTCAAGTACGAGCAGTACTTC. The variable domain in full, with the rest retrieved from reference TRBV5-1 and TRBJ2-7, is KAGVTQTPRYLIKTRGQQVTLSCSPISGHRSVSWYQQTPGQGLQFLFEYFSETQRNKGNFPGRFSGRQFSNSRSEMNVSTLELGDSALYLCASSRDRVKYEQYFGPGTRLTVT.

The chain joins TRBV11-3 to TRBJ2-7; D remains unclear. The germline V and J ends were trimmed by 0 bases and 0 bases, with 9 bases remaining between them. The length of the CDR3 is 15 residues. Germline V CDR1 and CDR2: SGHNT, YENEEA. The CDR3, as DNA: TGTGCCAGCAGCTTAGAGAGCGCATTCTCCTACGAGCAGTACTTC. It translates to CASSLESAFSYEQYF.

V is TRBV2 and J is TRBJ1-1; 7 bases are a match to TRBD1. This CDR3 has 15 amino acids. Germline CDR1 SNHLY, CDR2 FYNNEI. V dropped 2 bases and J dropped 1; count of bases not matched to a gene: 4. The CDR3 reads CASSESWTGNTEAFF. Written as DNA, the CDR3 is TGTGCCAGCAGTGAAAGCTGGACAGGGAACACTGAAGCTTTCTTT.

The chain carries TRBV5-6 and TRBJ2-3, with 14 positions matching TRBD2. CDR3 length: 17 residues. J gave up 5 bases and V 4 bases, and 9 bases lay outside the gene matches. CDR1 and CDR2 (germline): SGHDT, YYEEEE. CDR3 sequence reads: CASSPWTSGRREDTQYF. For the CDR3, the DNA is TGTGCCAGCAGCCCCTGGACTAGCGGGAGGCGGGAAGATACGCAGTATTTT.

V gene TRBV7-9 combines with J gene TRBJ1-1, with D hard to call. This CDR3 has 11 residues. Between the trimmed V and J ends, which lost 6 bases and 8 bases, there was a span of 10 bases. Germline lookup yields CDR1 SEHNR and CDR2 FQNEAQ (reference sequence). Here the CDR3 DNA reads TGTGCCAGCAGTCTAGACCCCGAAGCTTTCTTT. Protein: CASSLDPEAFF.

The sample holds a few counts of this clone. The chain links TRBV29-1 to TRBJ1-5; D is possibly TRBD1 (5 bases). The germline CDR1 and CDR2 sequences are SQVTM and ANQGSEA. This CDR3 contains 12 residues. The V end lost 4 bases, the J end lost 5 bases, and 9 bases lay between the germline ends. The CDR3 nucleotides read TGCAGCGTTGGCGGGGGTCATCAGCCCCAGCATTTT. Its protein product is CSVGGGHQPQHF.

The chain employs TRBV9 and TRBJ1-2, with TRBD1 matching over 7 bases. Trimming cost V 1 base and J 5 bases; bases outside gene matches: 11. This CDR3 region has 16 residues. The germline CDR1 and CDR2 sequences are SGDLS and YYNGEE. The CDR3 DNA is TGTGCCAGCAGCGTACAGATGTGGGGACAGACTTATGGCTACACCTTC. Translation gives CASSVQMWGQTYGYTF.

CDR3 nucleotides: TGTGCCAGCAGCTTAGTGACTAACACAGATACGCAGTATTTT. It encodes CASSLVTNTDTQYF. This chain uses TRBV5-6 with TRBJ2-3; TRBD2 is a possible D gene (5 bases). Germline-derived CDR1 and CDR2 are SGHDT and YYEEEE. The CDR3 runs 14 residues. V gave up 2 bases and J gave up 2 bases, with 9 bases separating them.

V gene TRBV10-3 combines with J gene TRBJ2-1; TRBD1 aligns across 8 bases. CDR3 length: 14 amino acids. Trimming at V came to 9 bases and at J to 0 bases, leaving 4 bases not matched to a gene. From germline, CDR1 is ENHRY and CDR2 SYGVKD. In DNA, the CDR3 is TGTGCCATTAGACAGGGGAGCTCCTACAATGAGCAGTTCTTC. Its protein is CAIRQGSSYNEQFF.

A few counts support this clone. This sequence joins TRBV7-2 and TRBJ2-7; D may be TRBD2 (6 bases). CDR3 length: 16 amino acids. Germline V gives CDR1 SGHTA, CDR2 FQGNSA. V lost 1 base and J 1 base, leaving 14 bases between the germline ends. This CDR3 reads CASSLVRLVVSYEQYF. For the CDR3, the DNA is TGTGCCAGCAGCTTAGTTAGACTAGTCGTATCCTACGAGCAGTACTTC. Using reference TRBV7-2 and TRBJ2-7 for the parts outside the CDR3, the full variable domain is GAGVSQSPSNKVTEKGKDVELRCDPISGHTALYWYRQSLGQGLEFLIYFQGNSAPDKSGLPSDRFSAERTGGSVSTLTIQRTQQEDSAVYLCASSLVRLVVSYEQYFGPGTRLTVT.

J is TRBJ2-3 and V is TRBV4-2; 9 bases are a match to TRBD2. The CDR3 length is 16 residues. V lost 1 base and J lost 5; bases outside the gene matches: 7. From germline, CDR1 is LGHNA and CDR2 YNFKEQ. The CDR3 loop is CASSQAAGGHIDTQYF. In DNA form, the CDR3 reads TGTGCCAGCAGCCAAGCAGCGGGAGGCCATATAGATACGCAGTATTTT.

The chain employs TRBV4-1 and TRBJ2-1; 11 bases are shared with TRBD2. This CDR3 region has 15 residues. Germline CDR1 reads MGHRA; CDR2 reads YSYEKL. J was trimmed by 5 bases and V by 3 bases; bases with no gene match: 3. The CDR3 nucleotides read TGCGCCAGCAGCCAGAAGGGACTAGCGGACAATGAGCAGTTCTTC. Protein product: CASSQKGLADNEQFF.

The chain carries TRBV2 and TRBJ2-7, with TRBD2 identical over 12 bases. This CDR3 is 17 amino acids long. Germline V gene lookup returns CDR1 SNHLY and CDR2 FYNNEI. Losses at the gene ends were 10 bases for V and 6 bases for J; bases not matched to a gene: 19. Written as DNA, the CDR3 is TGTGCCATCGGAGGGCTCAGCCAACTAGCGGGAGGCGGCGAGCAGTACTTC. This translates into CAIGGLSQLAGGGEQYF.